Described below is a single TCR beta chain sequence and its context. The antigen is unknown. The validation cohort, a group of 120 subjects, included the donors and was separate from the roughly 700-subject first cohort. This record belongs to a study of cytomegalovirus exposure and HLA in healthy donors. V lost 4 bases, J lost 10 bases, and 12 bases lay in between. The CDR3 totals 12 residues. Germline V gene sequence: CDR1 SGDLS, CDR2 YYNGEE. Produced via immunoSEQ multiplex PCR; TCRdb's table is partial and in-frame only. The sample yields over 150,000 clones, about 86% seen once. Study-wide points: According to a subsequent analysis, TCR clusters from the first cohort were inclined to appear together in the 120 validation repertoires.

Specimen: PBMCs. The sequence derives from a man between 18 and 29 years old in good health and CMV-seropositive. V is TRBV9 and J is TRBJ2-1; TRBD2 might be the D (6 bases). Here the CDR3 reads CASSPGDWEQFF. Here the CDR3 DNA reads TGTGCCAGCAGCCCCGGGGACTGGGAGCAGTTCTTC. The complete variable domain, with remaining parts taken from reference TRBV9 and TRBJ2-1, reads DSGVTQTPKHLITATGQRVTLRCSPRSGDLSVYWYQQSLDQGLQFLIQYYNGEERAKGNILERFSAQQFPDLHSELNLSSLELGDSALYFCASSPGDWEQFFGPGTRLTVL.